A single sample gave rise to the 27 T cell receptor beta chains below, sequenced in a study of T cell responses to AZD1222 COVID-19 vaccine. Sequencing was performed with immunoSEQ multiplex PCR; in TCRdb, only in-frame clones are kept and a portion is missing. The top ten clones hold 1.3% of a sample with approximately 84,000 clones, about 83% of them seen once. The input for sequencing was peripheral blood, taken 28 days after the second AZD1222 dose. The receptors here all came from an adult who received the AZD1222 COVID-19 vaccine.

The chain employs TRBV3-1 (or the pseudogene TRBV3-2) and TRBJ2-7, with unresolved D. Deletions cut 3 bases from V and 4 bases from J, with 13 bases between. The CDR3 has 14 amino acids. Germline V CDR1 and CDR2: LGHDT, YNNKEL (reference sequence). Here the CDR3 DNA reads TGTGCCAGCAGCCAGGGCCTCAGGTCATACGAGCAGTACTTC. Protein sequence: CASSQGLRSYEQYF.

This chain connects TRBV5-4 to TRBJ2-1; no definite D call. The CDR3 totals 14 residues. V was cut by 3 bases and J by 6 bases, with 13 bases left in between. CDR1 and CDR2 from the germline V gene are SGHNT and YYREEE (reference sequence). Here the CDR3 reads CASSSLPDSNEQFF. The CDR3 DNA sequence: TGTGCCAGCAGCTCCCTCCCAGATAGCAATGAGCAGTTCTTC.

The J gene is TRBJ1-2, the V gene TRBV30, with D possibly matching TRBD1 (6 bases). CDR1 and CDR2 from the germline V gene are GTSNPN and SVGIG (reference sequence). V was trimmed by 2 bases and J by 5 bases, leaving 15 bases between them. The CDR3 spans 14 residues. The CDR3 DNA reads as TGTGCCTGGAGTCATCCACAGGGAAGGTATGGCTACACCTTC. The encoded protein is CAWSHPQGRYGYTF.

This chain joins TRBV7-2 and TRBJ1-1; no clear D. V was clipped by 5 bases and J by 0 bases, with 10 bases between them. Looked up from germline, CDR1 is SGHTA and CDR2 is FQGNSA. The CDR3 sequence is 14 residues long. This CDR3 reads CASSQTYMNTEAFF. CDR3 sequence (DNA): TGTGCCAGCAGCCAAACGTACATGAACACTGAAGCTTTCTTT.

The rearrangement joins TRBV7-3 to TRBJ2-1, with D uncertain. This CDR3 region has 13 residues. The ends were cut back, 2 bases at V and 7 bases at J, with 9 bases in the middle. Germline CDR1 SGHTA, CDR2 FQGTGA. This chain's CDR3 is CASSLRTENEQFF. CDR3 bases: TGTGCCAGCAGCTTACGGACCGAAAATGAGCAGTTCTTC. Combining the CDR3 with reference TRBV7-3 and TRBJ2-1 gives the whole variable domain GAGVSQTPSNKVTEKGKYVELRCDPISGHTALYWYRQSLGQGPEFLIYFQGTGAADDSGLPNDRFFAVRPEGSVSTLKIQRTERGDSAVYLCASSLRTENEQFFGPGTRLTVL.

This chain joins TRBV12-2 and TRBJ2-1; TRBD2, as called in the table, went unchecked against the DNA. TRBV12-2 represents a pseudogene. CDR3 length: 22 residues. The CDR3 region has the DNA TGTGCAAGTCGCTTGACCGGCCATACTCGATATAGCGGGAGGAGTACCTACAATGAGCAGTTCTTC. Its translation: CASRLTGHTRYSGRSTYNEQFF.

This clone has just one count. The chain uses TRBV27 and TRBJ1-5, with D possibly matching TRBD1 (5 bases). The CDR3 runs to 14 residues. Germline V CDR1 and CDR2: MNHEY, SMNVEV (reference sequence). Trimming removed 5 bases at V and 3 bases at J, with 11 bases between. The CDR3 here is CASSLRGTNQPQHF. CDR3 bases: TGTGCCAGCAGTCTAAGGGGAACCAATCAGCCCCAGCATTTT.

The gene calls are TRBV3-1 (or the pseudogene TRBV3-2) and TRBJ2-5, with a possible D match to TRBD2 (6 bases). Germline loops: CDR1 LGHDT, CDR2 YNNKEL (reference sequence). The CDR3 runs to 15 residues. Trimming took off 4 bases at V and 5 bases at J, with 17 bases between the two ends. Here the CDR3 reads CASSLLGGAGETQYF. Written as DNA, the CDR3 is TGTGCCAGCAGCCTCCTAGGAGGGGCAGGGGAGACCCAGTACTTC.

The CDR3 is CASRLTGTQNTEAFF. The CDR3 DNA reads as TGTGCCAGCAGATTAACCGGGACACAGAACACTGAAGCTTTCTTT. The V call is TRBV5-6, the J call TRBJ1-1; D is perhaps TRBD1 (6 bases). Germline V gene data show CDR1 as SGHDT and CDR2 as YYEEEE. This CDR3 comprises 15 residues. Trimming removed 5 bases from V and 1 base from J, with 15 bases in between.

The chain has TRBV3-1 (or the pseudogene TRBV3-2) and TRBJ2-7; TRBD2 matches at 10 bases. CDR1 and CDR2 (germline): LGHDT, YNNKEL (reference sequence). This CDR3 is 18 amino acids long. J gave up 1 base and V 2 bases, and 11 bases lay outside the gene matches. CDR3 DNA: TGTGCCAGCAGCCAAAAACCGTCTAGCGGGAGCGTATCCTACGAGCAGTACTTC. Translation: CASSQKPSSGSVSYEQYF.

The rearrangement links TRBV30 to TRBJ1-6; unclear D gene. Trimming shortened V by 2 bases and J by 9 bases, and 14 bases separated the two germline ends. The CDR3 extends over 14 amino acids. CDR1 is GTSNPN and CDR2 is SVGIG in the germline V gene (reference sequence). This chain's CDR3 is CAWSPGEGGSPLHF. CDR3 nucleotides: TGTGCCTGGAGTCCCGGCGAGGGCGGTTCACCCCTCCACTTT. The full variable domain, its missing parts supplied by reference TRBV30 and TRBJ1-6, is SQTIHQWPATLVQPVGSPLSLECTVEGTSNPNLYWYRQAAGRGLQLLFYSVGIGQISSEVPQNLSASRPQDRQFILSSKKLLLSDSGFYLCAWSPGEGGSPLHFGNGTRLTVT.

V and J are TRBV9 and TRBJ2-7, with D possibly being TRBD1 (5 bases). Germline V gene lookup returns CDR1 SGDLS and CDR2 YYNGEE. Trimming took off 0 bases at V and 5 bases at J, with 9 bases between the two ends. The length of the CDR3 is 13 residues. The CDR3 here is CASSVGGRDEQYF. DNA of the CDR3: TGTGCCAGCAGCGTAGGCGGCAGGGACGAGCAGTACTTC.

The V and J genes are TRBV5-1 and TRBJ1-2; TRBD1 agrees at 8 bases. Trimming cost V 1 base and J 2 bases; bases outside gene matches: 4. The CDR3 runs 15 residues. Germline V lookup: CDR1 SGHRS, CDR2 YFSETQ. DNA of the CDR3: TGCGCCAGCAGCTTGCTAGGGACAGGAAACTATGGCTACACCTTC. It yields the protein CASSLLGTGNYGYTF.

The genes are TRBV19 and TRBJ1-1, with D unclear. Germline V gene lookup returns CDR1 LNHDA and CDR2 SQIVND (reference sequence). There are 16 residues in the CDR3. V gave up 2 bases and J gave up 1 base, with 14 bases separating them. CDR3 nucleotide sequence: TGTGCCAGTAGTATATTTGGGGTACGAAGGAACACTGAAGCTTTCTTT. It encodes CASSIFGVRRNTEAFF.

J is TRBJ2-1 and V is TRBV7-2, with D unresolved. Per the germline V gene, CDR1 is SGHTA and CDR2 is FQGNSA. Trimming shortened V by 5 bases and J by 4 bases, and 6 bases separated the two germline ends. The CDR3 is 12 amino acids. The CDR3 protein is CASSRLYNEQFF. The CDR3 DNA reads TGTGCCAGCAGCCGATTGTACAATGAGCAGTTCTTC.

This clone was seen once. The gene calls are TRBV11-1 and TRBJ1-3, with D uncertain. CDR3 length: 12 amino acids. Germline V gene sequence: CDR1 SGHAT, CDR2 FQDESV (reference sequence). V was trimmed by 5 bases and J by 1 base, leaving 3 bases between them. CDR3 sequence: CASSLSGNTIYF. The DNA of the CDR3 is TGTGCCAGCAGCCTATCTGGAAACACCATATATTTT.

J is TRBJ2-7 and V is TRBV11-3, with unresolved D. V shed 1 base and J shed 5 bases, with 9 bases lying between them. Looked up from germline, CDR1 is SGHNT and CDR2 is YENEEA. The CDR3 extends over 13 amino acids. In DNA, the CDR3 is TGTGCCAGCAGCTTAGTAAGATCGGACGAGCAGTACTTC. Translated: CASSLVRSDEQYF.

This rearrangement joins TRBV4-1 to TRBJ2-1; 16 positions agree with TRBD2. Trimming at V came to 0 bases and at J to 9 bases, leaving 11 bases not matched to a gene. Germline V gene lookup returns CDR1 MGHRA and CDR2 YSYEKL. The CDR3 is 19 amino acids. The CDR3 protein is CASSQELAGTSGRALEQFF. The CDR3 DNA follows: TGCGCCAGCAGCCAAGAGTTAGCCGGGACTAGCGGGAGGGCCCTTGAGCAGTTCTTC.

The chain recombines TRBV4-1 with TRBJ2-1, with D maybe TRBD1 (6 bases). Trimming removed 0 bases from V and 3 bases from J, with 15 bases in between. Germline CDR1 and CDR2: MGHRA and YSYEKL. The CDR3 is 17 amino acids. The CDR3 spells CASSQETGPIRYNEQFF. The DNA of the CDR3 is TGCGCCAGCAGCCAAGAAACAGGGCCCATCCGCTACAATGAGCAGTTCTTC.

The chain uses TRBV7-2 and TRBJ2-5; D is uncertain. The CDR3 runs 16 residues. V was clipped by 1 base and J by 4 bases, with 16 bases between them. Germline V CDR1 and CDR2: SGHTA, FQGNSA. The CDR3 DNA is TGTGCCAGCAGCTTAGTAATTTCGACCGGTGGAGAGACCCAGTACTTC. It specifies CASSLVISTGGETQYF.

The genes are TRBV9 and TRBJ2-7; TRBD1 matches 8 bases. This CDR3 has 15 residues. Germline assignment: CDR1 SGDLS and CDR2 YYNGEE. The V segment lost 4 bases and the J segment 0 bases; nucleotides outside the gene matches: 6. CDR3 bases: TGTGCCAGCAGCCCCCGCAGGGGGCCCTCCTACGAGCAGTACTTC. Encoded protein: CASSPRRGPSYEQYF. Filled out from reference TRBV9 and TRBJ2-7, the complete variable domain reads DSGVTQTPKHLITATGQRVTLRCSPRSGDLSVYWYQQSLDQGLQFLIQYYNGEERAKGNILERFSAQQFPDLHSELNLSSLELGDSALYFCASSPRRGPSYEQYFGPGTRLTVT.

V and J are TRBV11-2 and TRBJ1-6; no firm D call. The CDR3 contains 13 residues. CDR1 and CDR2 (germline): SGHAT, FQNNGV. The V end lost 8 bases, the J end lost 4 bases, and 9 bases lay between the germline ends. DNA of the CDR3: TGTGCCAGCCGGAGCCTGTATAATTCACCCCTCCACTTT. Its protein is CASRSLYNSPLHF.

The rearrangement uses TRBV9 and TRBJ2-3, with TRBD2 as a possible D gene (6 bases). The germline V gene has CDR1 SGDLS and CDR2 YYNGEE. Trimming removed 0 bases from V and 5 bases from J, with 13 bases in between. There are 15 residues in the CDR3. The CDR3 here is CASSVGSGVLDTQYF. In DNA form, the CDR3 reads TGTGCCAGCAGCGTAGGTTCGGGGGTTTTAGATACGCAGTATTTT.

The chain uses TRBV11-1 and TRBJ2-7; D remains ambiguous. The CDR3 spans 11 residues. CDR1 is SGHAT, CDR2 FQDESV, per germline (reference sequence). V was trimmed by 5 bases and J by 5 bases, leaving 7 bases between them. The CDR3 DNA is TGTGCCAGCAGCCGACAAGACGAGCAGTACTTC. Amino acid sequence: CASSRQDEQYF.

V gene TRBV6-2 or TRBV6-3 combines with J gene TRBJ1-2; no clear D. Germline CDR1 reads MNHEY; CDR2 reads SVGEGT. This CDR3 comprises 14 residues. The V gene lost 4 bases and the J gene lost 5 bases, with 14 bases spanning the gap. CDR3 amino acids: CASSLRGSPYGYTF. Here the CDR3 DNA reads TGTGCCAGCAGTTTAAGAGGAAGCCCTTATGGCTACACCTTC.

V and J are TRBV7-2 and TRBJ1-4, with D unclear. V lost 2 bases and J 3 bases, leaving 7 bases between the germline ends. The CDR3 is made up of 14 amino acids. Germline V gives CDR1 SGHTA, CDR2 FQGNSA. The CDR3 coding sequence is TGTGCCAGCAGCTTATCGTCAGCTAATGAAAAACTGTTTTTT. It yields the protein CASSLSSANEKLFF.

This chain joins TRBV4-1 and TRBJ2-7, with a tentative D call TRBD1 (5 bases). The CDR3 covers 14 residues. V was clipped by 8 bases and J by 4 bases, with 18 bases between them. Germline lookup yields CDR1 MGHRA and CDR2 YSYEKL. CDR3 amino acids: CASGMPGISYEQYF. The CDR3, as DNA: TGCGCCAGCGGTATGCCAGGGATATCTTACGAGCAGTACTTC.